This TCR beta chain was recovered during a study of siplizumab effects on memory and regulatory T cells. The study, taken as a whole, reports: Treatment with siplizumab left mappable alloreactive CD4+ clones averaging roughly 69% Treg-derived, compared with around 26% in controls. A small minority of alloreactive clones were mapped to unstimulated subsets. Confirmatory evidence of suppressive function in proliferating siplizumab-culture Tregs was not obtained.

The study assayed approximately 100,000 TCR templates per sample. Generated by immunoSEQ multiplex PCR, the TCRdb table keeps only in-frame clones and is missing some. Among 10,000 or so clones listed, roughly 46% were seen once. The authors cocultured the mixed lymphocyte reaction cells at 37 degrees C for about six days. J was trimmed by 0 bases and V by 3 bases; bases with no gene match: 5. Germline V CDR1 and CDR2: SGDLS, YYNGEE. The CDR3 contains 15 residues. This clone was found a few times. The antigen is unknown. The receptor was derived from a human donor in good health; the cells came from an allogeneic mixed lymphocyte reaction. What was sequenced was CFSE-low (dividing) CD4+ T cells sorted from an allogeneic mixed lymphocyte reaction. This chain links TRBV9 with TRBJ1-2; 7 bases match TRBD1. The chain's CDR3 is CASSAGQEANYGYTF. For the CDR3, the DNA is TGTGCCAGCAGCGCCGGACAGGAGGCTAACTATGGCTACACCTTC. The full variable domain, with the rest looked up from reference TRBV9 and TRBJ1-2, is DSGVTQTPKHLITATGQRVTLRCSPRSGDLSVYWYQQSLDQGLQFLIQYYNGEERAKGNILERFSAQQFPDLHSELNLSSLELGDSALYFCASSAGQEANYGYTFGSGTRLTVV.